These T cell receptor beta chains were read from a single sample in a study of naive and memory T cell subsets. TCRdb used MiXCR to reprocess the UMI-ligation and nested PCR reads, holding one entry per CDR3 protein. This table holds tens of thousands of distinct CDR3 sequences, roughly 9.1% found once. Sequenced material: central memory CD8+ T cells from blood. These receptors were collected from a human donor in good health. Each CDR3 is given with its conserved first and last residue. A D gene is named only where the DNA matches it firmly. For some rows the clone size is stated as once, few or many, or as a class when expanded; others skip it.

clone size: many
J gene: TRBJ1-5
V gene: TRBV12-3/TRBV12-4
D gene: .
CDR3 DNA: TGTGCCAGCAGTTTGGGCAGAACCCGTAGCAATCAGCCCCAGCATTTT
CDR3 protein: CASSLGRTRSNQPQHF

clone size: few
J gene: TRBJ1-1
V gene: TRBV4-3
D gene: TRBD1
CDR3 DNA: TGCGCCAGCAGCCAAGAGCCGGGACAGCAGAACACTGAAGCTTTCTTT
CDR3 protein: CASSQEPGQQNTEAFF

clone size: few
J gene: TRBJ1-5
V gene: TRBV20-1
D gene: .
CDR3 DNA: TGCAGTGCTAGGATCGGCCACTACGAATACCAGCCCCAGCATTTT
CDR3 protein: CSARIGHYEYQPQHF

clone size: .
J gene: TRBJ1-1
V gene: TRBV14
D gene: .
CDR3 DNA: TGTGCCAGCAGCCCCGATGTGGACAGAAACACTGAAGCTTTCTTT
CDR3 protein: CASSPDVDRNTEAFF

clone size: .
J gene: TRBJ1-1
V gene: TRBV6-2/TRBV6-3
D gene: .
CDR3 DNA: TGTGCCAGCAAAGGGATAGGATTGACTGAAGCTTTCTTT
CDR3 protein: CASKGIGLTEAFF

clone size: many
J gene: TRBJ2-3
V gene: TRBV7-8
D gene: .
CDR3 DNA: TGTGCCAGCAGTGTGCACCACACAGATACGCAGTATTTT
CDR3 protein: CASSVHHTDTQYF

clone size: few
J gene: TRBJ2-1
V gene: TRBV7-2
D gene: .
CDR3 DNA: TGTGCCAGCAGCTGGCCCGACAATGAGCAGTTCTTC
CDR3 protein: CASSWPDNEQFF

clone size: many
J gene: TRBJ1-4
V gene: TRBV5-1
D gene: TRBD1
CDR3 DNA: TGCGCCAGCAGCTTGCAAGCAGGGGGCGCGGTCGCACCTAATGAAAAACTGTTTTTT
CDR3 protein: CASSLQAGGAVAPNEKLFF

clone size: .
J gene: TRBJ2-2
V gene: TRBV7-8
D gene: .
CDR3 DNA: TGTGCCACACTTGAGGAGGGAGTAGGGAACACCGGGGAGCTGTTTTTT
CDR3 protein: CATLEEGVGNTGELFF

clone size: .
J gene: TRBJ2-2
V gene: TRBV6-5
D gene: .
CDR3 DNA: TGTGCCAGCAGTTACTCGGAGGGGGCCGGGGAGCTGTTTTTT
CDR3 protein: CASSYSEGAGELFF

clone size: once
J gene: TRBJ1-4
V gene: TRBV12-3/TRBV12-4
D gene: .
CDR3 DNA: TGTGCCAGCAGCCGGTCGGTGGGGAATGAAAAACTGTTTTTT
CDR3 protein: CASSRSVGNEKLFF

clone size: few
J gene: TRBJ2-1
V gene: TRBV11-2
D gene: TRBD2
CDR3 DNA: TGTGCCAGCAGCTTATACGTACGGGAGGGTGATGAGCAGTTCTTC
CDR3 protein: CASSLYVREGDEQFF

clone size: few
J gene: TRBJ2-7
V gene: TRBV27
D gene: .
CDR3 DNA: TGTGCCAGCAGAGAGACTGGTGGGCCTCCCTACGAGCAGTACTTC
CDR3 protein: CASRETGGPPYEQYF

clone size: many
J gene: TRBJ1-1
V gene: TRBV29-1
D gene: .
CDR3 DNA: TGCAGCGGTGGCTGGGGCGGCGATGAAGCTTTCTTT
CDR3 protein: CSGGWGGDEAFF

clone size: .
J gene: TRBJ2-7
V gene: TRBV28
D gene: .
CDR3 DNA: TGTGCCAGCAGTTCCCCGGGAACCCTTATCTACGAGCAGTACTTC
CDR3 protein: CASSSPGTLIYEQYF

clone size: many
J gene: TRBJ2-1
V gene: TRBV7-9
D gene: TRBD2
CDR3 DNA: TGTGCCAGCAGCTCCTGGACTAGCGGGAGGATAAGCTCCTACAATGAGCAGTTCTTC
CDR3 protein: CASSSWTSGRISSYNEQFF

clone size: many
J gene: TRBJ1-2
V gene: TRBV4-1
D gene: .
CDR3 DNA: TGCGCCAGCAGCCAAGATCCGGGAGTAAACTATGGCTACACCTTC
CDR3 protein: CASSQDPGVNYGYTF

clone size: many
J gene: TRBJ2-3
V gene: TRBV7-9
D gene: TRBD2
CDR3 DNA: TGTGCCAGCAGCTCCGTCGCGGGAGGTTACACAGATACGCAGTATTTT
CDR3 protein: CASSSVAGGYTDTQYF

clone size: many
J gene: TRBJ2-1
V gene: TRBV6-1
D gene: .
CDR3 DNA: TGTGCCAGCGGTGGTGATACCTACAATGAGCAGTTCTTC
CDR3 protein: CASGGDTYNEQFF

clone size: many
J gene: TRBJ2-3
V gene: TRBV20-1
D gene: TRBD2
CDR3 DNA: TGCAGTGCTAGTCCGGGACTAGCAGAAACCGGCTTCACAGATACGCAGTATTTT
CDR3 protein: CSASPGLAETGFTDTQYF

clone size: .
J gene: TRBJ2-7
V gene: TRBV5-1
D gene: TRBD1
CDR3 DNA: TGCGCCAGCAGCCTCACTCCCGACAGGGCTTTCTACGAGCAGTACTTC
CDR3 protein: CASSLTPDRAFYEQYF

clone size: many
J gene: TRBJ2-1
V gene: TRBV9
D gene: .
CDR3 DNA: TGTGCCAGCAGCGTCAGCCCGAACAATGAGCAGTTCTTC
CDR3 protein: CASSVSPNNEQFF

clone size: many
J gene: TRBJ2-3
V gene: TRBV6-4
D gene: TRBD2
CDR3 DNA: TGTGCCAGCAGTGACTCGACTAGCGCTAGCACAGATACGCAGTATTTT
CDR3 protein: CASSDSTSASTDTQYF

clone size: many
J gene: TRBJ2-1
V gene: TRBV4-3
D gene: .
CDR3 DNA: TGCGCCAGCGCCGAACGAAGCTCCTACAATGAGCAGTTCTTC
CDR3 protein: CASAERSSYNEQFF

clone size: few
J gene: TRBJ1-2
V gene: TRBV6-5
D gene: .
CDR3 DNA: TGTGCCAGCAGTACCCTAACAGGGATTACTAACTATGGCTACACCTTC
CDR3 protein: CASSTLTGITNYGYTF

clone size: many
J gene: TRBJ2-3
V gene: TRBV7-9
D gene: .
CDR3 DNA: TGTGCCAGCAGCTTAGAAACGGCAGATACGCAGTATTTT
CDR3 protein: CASSLETADTQYF

clone size: .
J gene: TRBJ2-2
V gene: TRBV28
D gene: TRBD1
CDR3 DNA: TGTGCCAGCAGCCAGGGGACAGCAAACACCGGGGAGCTGTTTTTT
CDR3 protein: CASSQGTANTGELFF

clone size: many
J gene: TRBJ1-4
V gene: TRBV12-3/TRBV12-4
D gene: TRBD1
CDR3 DNA: TGTGCCAGCAGACAGGACAGGGCCGGCTATAATGAAAAACTGTTTTTT
CDR3 protein: CASRQDRAGYNEKLFF

clone size: medium-sized
J gene: TRBJ2-3
V gene: TRBV11-2
D gene: .
CDR3 DNA: TGTGCCAGCAGGCCACCCCCCTACACAGATACGCAGTATTTT
CDR3 protein: CASRPPPYTDTQYF

clone size: many
J gene: TRBJ2-5
V gene: TRBV5-1
D gene: TRBD2
CDR3 DNA: TGCGCCAGCAGCTTTACGACTAGCGCCGAGACCCAGTACTTC
CDR3 protein: CASSFTTSAETQYF

clone size: .
J gene: TRBJ1-1
V gene: TRBV11-2
D gene: .
CDR3 DNA: TGTGCCAGCAGCTTAGTAGGCGCTGAAGCTTTCTTT
CDR3 protein: CASSLVGAEAFF

clone size: medium-sized
J gene: TRBJ2-5
V gene: TRBV20-1
D gene: .
CDR3 DNA: TGCAGTGCTAGAGATACCGGGACGGCAGGAGACGAGACCCAGTACTTC
CDR3 protein: CSARDTGTAGDETQYF

clone size: .
J gene: TRBJ2-1
V gene: TRBV6-4
D gene: TRBD2
CDR3 DNA: TGTGCCAGCAGTGACGCTAGCGGGAATCCCAATGAGCAGTTCTTC
CDR3 protein: CASSDASGNPNEQFF

clone size: .
J gene: TRBJ1-5
V gene: TRBV6-5
D gene: TRBD1
CDR3 DNA: TGTGCCAGCAGTTTCGGACAGGGGCAGCCCCAGCATTTT
CDR3 protein: CASSFGQGQPQHF

clone size: medium-sized
J gene: TRBJ2-4
V gene: TRBV25-1
D gene: TRBD2
CDR3 DNA: TGTGCCAGCAGTGAAGGGGCGGGAGGGGGGCAAAACATTCAGTACTTC
CDR3 protein: CASSEGAGGGQNIQYF

clone size: few
J gene: TRBJ2-5
V gene: TRBV18
D gene: TRBD1
CDR3 DNA: TGTGCCAGCTCACCATTAACAGGGGGCGAAGAGACCCAGTACTTC
CDR3 protein: CASSPLTGGEETQYF

clone size: few
J gene: TRBJ1-5
V gene: TRBV6-2/TRBV6-3
D gene: .
CDR3 DNA: TGTGCCAGCAGTTACGCTGCAGGGGATGCTCAGCCCCAGCATTTT
CDR3 protein: CASSYAAGDAQPQHF

clone size: many
J gene: TRBJ2-1
V gene: TRBV29-1
D gene: TRBD2
CDR3 DNA: TGCAGCGTTGACATAGGCAGGGACTACAGATACAATGAGCAGTTCTTC
CDR3 protein: CSVDIGRDYRYNEQFF

clone size: .
J gene: TRBJ2-1
V gene: TRBV29-1
D gene: TRBD2
CDR3 DNA: TGCAGCGTTGATGGGGTGGGACTAGCGGACAACAATGAGCAGTTCTTC
CDR3 protein: CSVDGVGLADNNEQFF

clone size: many
J gene: TRBJ2-1
V gene: TRBV29-1
D gene: .
CDR3 DNA: TGCAGCGTCCCGGTGCGCGGGACTGATTACAATGAGCAGTTCTTC
CDR3 protein: CSVPVRGTDYNEQFF

clone size: .
J gene: TRBJ1-1
V gene: TRBV19
D gene: .
CDR3 DNA: TGTGCCAGTAGTATTCCGGGGACGCCGAACACTGAAGCTTTCTTT
CDR3 protein: CASSIPGTPNTEAFF

clone size: many
J gene: TRBJ2-1
V gene: TRBV7-2
D gene: TRBD2
CDR3 DNA: TGTGCCAGCAGCTTCGGCACTAGCGGGAGAGGTTGGGCTGAGCAGTTCTTC
CDR3 protein: CASSFGTSGRGWAEQFF

clone size: few
J gene: TRBJ1-6
V gene: TRBV9
D gene: TRBD1
CDR3 DNA: TGTGCCAGCAGCCCCCGGGACAGACATTCACCCCTCCACTTT
CDR3 protein: CASSPRDRHSPLHF

clone size: few
J gene: TRBJ2-7
V gene: TRBV30
D gene: .
CDR3 DNA: TGTGCCTGGAGCGGGGGAGGTGGATTCGAGCAGTACTTC
CDR3 protein: CAWSGGGGFEQYF

clone size: .
J gene: TRBJ2-5
V gene: TRBV6-1
D gene: TRBD2
CDR3 DNA: TGTGCCAGCATGGCCCTCTTCGGGACTAGCCTAAAAGAGACCCAGTACTTC
CDR3 protein: CASMALFGTSLKETQYF

clone size: .
J gene: TRBJ2-7
V gene: TRBV6-2/TRBV6-3
D gene: .
CDR3 DNA: TGTGCCAGCAGTTACCGGGACGGTTCCTACGAGCAGTACTTC
CDR3 protein: CASSYRDGSYEQYF

clone size: .
J gene: TRBJ1-5
V gene: TRBV7-2
D gene: .
CDR3 DNA: TGTGCCAGCAGCTTAGAGCCGGGGACCAATCAGCCCCAGCTTTTT
CDR3 protein: CASSLEPGTNQPQLF

clone size: few
J gene: TRBJ1-3
V gene: TRBV10-3
D gene: TRBD1
CDR3 DNA: TGTGCCATCAGTGAGTCGCAGGGGGACTCTGGAAACACCATATATTTT
CDR3 protein: CAISESQGDSGNTIYF

clone size: .
J gene: TRBJ2-5
V gene: TRBV27
D gene: .
CDR3 DNA: TGTGCCAGCAGCCACCCTAGCTTCCAAGAGACCCAGTACTTC
CDR3 protein: CASSHPSFQETQYF

clone size: many
J gene: TRBJ2-7
V gene: TRBV7-9
D gene: .
CDR3 DNA: TGTGCCAGCAGCTCAACCTACGAGCAGTACTTC
CDR3 protein: CASSSTYEQYF

clone size: few
J gene: TRBJ2-7
V gene: TRBV6-5
D gene: TRBD2
CDR3 DNA: TGTGCCAGCAGTCTCCGACTAGCGGGATTGTTTTACGAGCAGTACTTC
CDR3 protein: CASSLRLAGLFYEQYF

clone size: many
J gene: TRBJ1-5
V gene: TRBV4-3
D gene: .
CDR3 DNA: TGCGCCAGCAGCCAAGATAGGGGTCCTCCAAATCAGCCCCAGCATTTT
CDR3 protein: CASSQDRGPPNQPQHF

clone size: few
J gene: TRBJ1-1
V gene: TRBV4-1
D gene: TRBD1
CDR3 DNA: TGCGCCAGCAGCCAACTGGCCGGGACAGGGGGTTTAATGGGGATGAACACTGAAGCTTTCTTT
CDR3 protein: CASSQLAGTGGLMGMNTEAFF

clone size: .
J gene: TRBJ2-1
V gene: TRBV6-6
D gene: TRBD2
CDR3 DNA: TGTGCCAGCAGTCGTGCGGCGGGGGAGGGCAATGAGCAGTTCTTC
CDR3 protein: CASSRAAGEGNEQFF

clone size: few
J gene: TRBJ2-7
V gene: TRBV4-3
D gene: .
CDR3 DNA: TGCGCCAGCAGCCAAGTTTCCTACGCCGGGACTCTCTCCTACGAGCAGTACTTC
CDR3 protein: CASSQVSYAGTLSYEQYF

clone size: few
J gene: TRBJ1-2
V gene: TRBV12-5
D gene: .
CDR3 DNA: TGTGCTAGTGGTTTGCCCCCACTGTTTTATGGCTACACCTTC
CDR3 protein: CASGLPPLFYGYTF

clone size: many
J gene: TRBJ1-1
V gene: TRBV7-6
D gene: .
CDR3 DNA: TGTGCCAGCAGCTTAGCTCCGACGAACACTGAAGCTTTCTTT
CDR3 protein: CASSLAPTNTEAFF

clone size: many
J gene: TRBJ1-6
V gene: TRBV28
D gene: .
CDR3 DNA: TGTGCCAGCAGTTTCCTACAGAGTCGTTCACCCCTCCACTTT
CDR3 protein: CASSFLQSRSPLHF

clone size: many
J gene: TRBJ2-1
V gene: TRBV12-5
D gene: .
CDR3 DNA: TGTGCTAGTGGTTTGGCATCATCCGGGACGATCGGAAGCTCCTACAATGAGCAGTTCTTC
CDR3 protein: CASGLASSGTIGSSYNEQFF